This TCR beta chain emerged from a study of siplizumab effects on memory and regulatory T cells. Clones were read by immunoSEQ multiplex PCR, and TCRdb kept only the in-frame ones, dropping some. The sample includes under 110,000 clones, about 90% of them seen just once. V was shortened by 5 bases and J by 9 bases, with 11 bases between the two germline ends. The CDR3 contains 11 residues. Looked up from germline, CDR1 is DFQATT and CDR2 is SNEGSKA (reference sequence). Material: non-Treg CD4+ T cells sorted from blood. The V and J genes are TRBV20-1 and TRBJ2-1; D remains unclear. The TCR was taken from a human donor in good health. The chain's CDR3 is CSAPSYAEQFF. DNA of the CDR3: TGCAGTGCTCCATCTTACGCTGAGCAGTTCTTC.